This TCR beta chain was captured by sequencing in a study of OX40 agonist ivuxolimab in advanced cancers. The protocol was immunoSEQ multiplex PCR, while the TCRdb copy is restricted to in-frame clones and leaves out a portion. Of 80,000 to 95,000 clones listed, around 86% are singletons. CDR1 and CDR2 (germline): LGHNA, YSLEER. This CDR3 comprises 17 residues. The V and J ends lost 3 bases and 4 bases, in that order; junction bases with no gene match: 12. The clonotype originates from an adult with an advanced solid tumor such as melanoma, head and neck, liver or kidney cancer. The chain uses TRBV4-3 and TRBJ1-3; 7 bases match TRBD1. Material: CD4+ or CD8+ T cells sorted from blood, obtained in a trial of the OX40 agonist ivuxolimab. For the CDR3, the DNA is TGCGCCAGCAGCCACGCCGACAGGGAGGCATGGGGAAACACCATATATTTT. Protein product: CASSHADREAWGNTIYF.